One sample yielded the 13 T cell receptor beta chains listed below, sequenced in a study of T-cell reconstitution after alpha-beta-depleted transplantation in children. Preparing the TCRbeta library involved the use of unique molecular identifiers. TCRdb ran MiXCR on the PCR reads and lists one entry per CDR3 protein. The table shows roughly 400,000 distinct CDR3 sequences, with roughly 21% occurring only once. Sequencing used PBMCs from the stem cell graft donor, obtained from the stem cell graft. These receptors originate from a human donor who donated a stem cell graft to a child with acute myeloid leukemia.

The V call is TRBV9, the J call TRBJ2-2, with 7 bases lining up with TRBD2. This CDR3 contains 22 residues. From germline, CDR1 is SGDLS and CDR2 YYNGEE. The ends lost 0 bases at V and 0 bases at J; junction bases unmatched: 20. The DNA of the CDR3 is TGTGCCAGCAGCGTAGCTTGGAGCGGGAAACGACTACTCGATTCGAACACCGGGGAGCTGTTTTTT. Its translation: CASSVAWSGKRLLDSNTGELFF.

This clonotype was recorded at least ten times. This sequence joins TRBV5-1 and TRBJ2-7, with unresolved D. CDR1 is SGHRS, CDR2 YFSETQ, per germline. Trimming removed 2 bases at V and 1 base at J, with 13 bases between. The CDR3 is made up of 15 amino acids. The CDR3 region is CASSFELASSYEQYF. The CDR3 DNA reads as TGCGCCAGCAGCTTCGAGCTCGCGTCTTCCTACGAGCAGTACTTC.

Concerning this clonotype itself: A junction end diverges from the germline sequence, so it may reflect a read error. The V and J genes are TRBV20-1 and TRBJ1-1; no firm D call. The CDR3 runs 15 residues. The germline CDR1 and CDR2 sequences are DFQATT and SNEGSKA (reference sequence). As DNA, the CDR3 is TGCTGTGCTAGAGATATAGCACAGATGAACACTGAAGCTTTCTTT. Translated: CCARDIAQMNTEAFF.

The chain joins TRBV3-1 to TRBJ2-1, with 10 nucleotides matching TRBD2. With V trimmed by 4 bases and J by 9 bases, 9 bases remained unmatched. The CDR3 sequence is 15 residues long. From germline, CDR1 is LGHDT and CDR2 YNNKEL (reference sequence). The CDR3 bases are TGTGCCAGCAGCCCCCGTGGACTAGCGGTGGGTGAGCAGTTCTTC. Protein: CASSPRGLAVGEQFF.

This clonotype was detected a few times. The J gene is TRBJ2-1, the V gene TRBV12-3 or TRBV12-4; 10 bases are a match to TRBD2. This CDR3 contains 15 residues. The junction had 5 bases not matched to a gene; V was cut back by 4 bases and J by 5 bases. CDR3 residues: CASSWPLAGDNEQFF. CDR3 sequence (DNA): TGTGCCAGCAGTTGGCCCCTAGCGGGAGACAATGAGCAGTTCTTC.

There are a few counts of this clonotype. CDR3 sequence (DNA): TGTGCCAGCAGCTTCATTTCGGACAGGGCGAGGAATGAGCAGTTCTTC. It specifies CASSFISDRARNEQFF. The V gene is TRBV5-6, the J gene TRBJ2-1; 8 bases agree with TRBD1. CDR3 length equals 16 residues. The germline CDR1 and CDR2 sequences are SGHDT and YYEEEE. The V gene end was trimmed by 2 bases and the J gene end by 7 bases; junction bases not matched to a gene: 11.

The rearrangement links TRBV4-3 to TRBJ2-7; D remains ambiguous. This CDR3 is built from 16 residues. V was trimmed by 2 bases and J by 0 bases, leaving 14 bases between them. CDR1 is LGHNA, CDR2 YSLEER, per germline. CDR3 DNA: TGCGCCAGCAGCCAAAACTTTGGACGGTTCTCCTACGAGCAGTACTTC. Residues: CASSQNFGRFSYEQYF.

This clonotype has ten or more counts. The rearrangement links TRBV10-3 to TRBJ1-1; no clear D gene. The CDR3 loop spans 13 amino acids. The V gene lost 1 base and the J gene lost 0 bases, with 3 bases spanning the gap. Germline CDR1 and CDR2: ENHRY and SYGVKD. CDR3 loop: CAISELVNTEAFF. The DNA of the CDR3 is TGTGCCATCAGTGAGTTGGTGAACACTGAAGCTTTCTTT.

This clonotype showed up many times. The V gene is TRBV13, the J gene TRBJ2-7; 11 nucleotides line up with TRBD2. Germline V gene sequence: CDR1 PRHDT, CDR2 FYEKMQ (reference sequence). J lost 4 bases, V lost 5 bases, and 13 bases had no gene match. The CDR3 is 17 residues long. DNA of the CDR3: TGTGCCAGCAGCCAGACTATTAGCGGGAGGGCCTTTTACGAGCAGTACTTC. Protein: CASSQTISGRAFYEQYF. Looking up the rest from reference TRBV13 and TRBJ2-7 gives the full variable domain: AAGVIQSPRHLIKEKRETATLKCYPIPRHDTVYWYQQGPGQDPQFLISFYEKMQSDKGSIPDRFSAQQFSDYHSELNMSSLELGDSALYFCASSQTISGRAFYEQYFGPGTRLTVT.

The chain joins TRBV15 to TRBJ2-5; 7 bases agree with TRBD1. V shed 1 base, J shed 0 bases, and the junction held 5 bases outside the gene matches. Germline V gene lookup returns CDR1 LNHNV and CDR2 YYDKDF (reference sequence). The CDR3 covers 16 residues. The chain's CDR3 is CATSRGRDSYQETQYF. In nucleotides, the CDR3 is TGTGCCACCAGCAGAGGCCGGGACAGTTACCAAGAGACCCAGTACTTC. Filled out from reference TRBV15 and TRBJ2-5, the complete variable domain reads DAMVIQNPRYQVTQFGKPVTLSCSQTLNHNVMYWYQQKSSQAPKLLFHYYDKDFNNEADTPDNFQSRRPNTSFCFLDIRSPGLGDTAMYLCATSRGRDSYQETQYFGPGTRLLVL.

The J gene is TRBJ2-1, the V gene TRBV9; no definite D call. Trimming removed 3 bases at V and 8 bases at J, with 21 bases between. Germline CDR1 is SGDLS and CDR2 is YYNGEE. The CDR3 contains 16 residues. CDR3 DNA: TGTGCCAGCAGCGGACAAGTGTCCCCCATGGTGGATGAGCAGTTCTTC. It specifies CASSGQVSPMVDEQFF.

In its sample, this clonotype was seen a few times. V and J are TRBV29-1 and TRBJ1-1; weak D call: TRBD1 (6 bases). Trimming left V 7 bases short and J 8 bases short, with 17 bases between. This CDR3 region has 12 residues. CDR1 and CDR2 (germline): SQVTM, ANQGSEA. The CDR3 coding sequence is TGCAGCGCCTCCGCCGGAGGACAGGAAGCTTTCTTT. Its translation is CSASAGGQEAFF.

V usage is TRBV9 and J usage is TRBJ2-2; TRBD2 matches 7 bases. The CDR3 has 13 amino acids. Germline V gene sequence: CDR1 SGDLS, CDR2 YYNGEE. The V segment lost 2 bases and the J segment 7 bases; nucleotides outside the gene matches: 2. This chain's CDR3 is CASSVGLDGELFF. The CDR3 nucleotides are TGTGCCAGCAGCGTCGGACTAGACGGGGAGCTGTTTTTT.